The 16 T cell receptor beta chains listed next were all sequenced from one sample in a study of radiotherapy plus CTLA-4 blockade in lung cancer (dated by TCRdb to the late 2010s). Receptors were amplified or captured by the immunoSEQ multiplex PCR assay. The table comes from immuneACCESS by way of TCRdb, which keeps in-frame sequences with V and J called. Part of the clones is missing from these tables; in studies checked, under half for an unresolved V gene and the rest for unknown reasons. In this sample the table shows approximately 78,000 clones, roughly 75% of which occur a single time. 7% to 7.5% of the sample is held by the ten biggest clonotypes. The source was peripheral blood, collected from a patient treated with radiotherapy plus ipilimumab. Receptor source: a human donor with non-small cell lung cancer who had a complete response to radiotherapy plus ipilimumab.

V usage is TRBV10-3 and J usage is TRBJ2-7, with a possible D match to TRBD1 (6 bases). V dropped 4 bases and J dropped 0 bases, with 10 bases sitting between them. This CDR3 spans 14 amino acids. The V gene's germline CDR1 is ENHRY and CDR2 SYGVKD. The CDR3 sequence: CAISVDRSSYEQYF. The CDR3, as DNA: TGTGCCATCAGTGTTGACAGGAGCTCCTACGAGCAGTACTTC.

The V gene is TRBV10-3, the J gene TRBJ1-1; 9 positions match TRBD1. The germline gives CDR1 ENHRY, CDR2 SYGVKD. The CDR3 runs to 14 residues. J lost 3 bases, V lost 7 bases, and 6 bases had no gene match. The CDR3 bases are TGTGCCATCAATAGACAGGGGGGGGACACTGAAGCTTTCTTT. Translating gives CAINRQGGDTEAFF.

A few counts support this clone. The sample has other DNA sequences that encode this CDR3 too. The chain joins TRBV5-1 to TRBJ2-3; D is undetermined. Germline assignment: CDR1 SGHRS and CDR2 YFSETQ. V was clipped by 0 bases and J by 3 bases, with 11 bases between them. The CDR3 runs to 15 residues. CDR3 loop: CASSLAKGSTDTQYF. CDR3 in DNA: TGCGCCAGCAGCTTGGCAAAGGGATCTACAGATACGCAGTATTTT.

The gene calls are TRBV4-3 and TRBJ1-4; D perhaps matches TRBD1 (5 bases). Per the germline V gene, CDR1 is LGHNA and CDR2 is YSLEER. The CDR3 has 16 residues. With 4 bases removed from V and 7 bases from J, the gap between germline ends came to 19 bases. CDR3 sequence: CASSPIGGAVGEKLFF. In DNA, the CDR3 is TGCGCCAGCAGCCCCATCGGTGGGGCAGTGGGTGAAAAACTGTTTTTT.

J is TRBJ1-5 and V is TRBV7-2, with TRBD1 identical over 7 bases. Germline V gene lookup returns CDR1 SGHTA and CDR2 FQGNSA. Losses at the gene ends were 2 bases for V and 2 bases for J; bases not matched to a gene: 0. The CDR3 is made up of 14 amino acids. CDR3 in DNA: TGTGCCAGCAGCTTAACAGGGGGCAATCAGCCCCAGCATTTT. It codes for CASSLTGGNQPQHF.

The V and J genes are TRBV9 and TRBJ2-2, with TRBD2 identical over 7 bases. Per the germline V gene, CDR1 is SGDLS and CDR2 is YYNGEE. J was trimmed by 4 bases and V by 4 bases; bases with no gene match: 10. This CDR3 is 16 amino acids long. Here the CDR3 DNA reads TGTGCCAGCAGCCCTATGGGAGGGCGGGGCACCGGGGAGCTGTTTTTT. Its translation: CASSPMGGRGTGELFF.

Details on this clone: The same CDR3 is also encoded by other DNA sequences in this sample. J is TRBJ2-3 and V is TRBV20-1; D is ambiguous. Deletions cut 4 bases from V and 6 bases from J, with 8 bases between. The V gene's germline CDR1 is DFQATT and CDR2 SNEGSKA (reference sequence). The CDR3 length is 11 residues. The CDR3 nucleotides read TGCAGTGCTACCCCCGAGGATACGCAGTATTTT. This gives the protein CSATPEDTQYF.

The CDR3 nucleotides read TGCGCCAGCAGCATCCGGGACAGCAAAAACACTGAAGCTTTCTTT. Encoded protein: CASSIRDSKNTEAFF. The chain has TRBV5-1 and TRBJ1-1, with 7 positions matching TRBD1. Per germline, CDR1 SGHRS and CDR2 YFSETQ. V lost 4 bases and J lost 2; bases outside the gene matches: 8. The length of the CDR3 is 15 residues.

V is TRBV25-1 and J is TRBJ1-1, with 7 bases identical to TRBD1. The CDR3 runs 15 residues. Germline V gives CDR1 MGHDK, CDR2 SYGVNS. J was trimmed by 6 bases and V by 3 bases; bases with no gene match: 10. CDR3 nucleotides: TGTGCCAGCAGTGACCCGAGGGGGCAAAGCGCTGAAGCTTTCTTT. This translates into CASSDPRGQSAEAFF.

The rearrangement joins TRBV11-2 to TRBJ2-2, with TRBD1 identical over 11 bases. CDR1 is SGHAT and CDR2 is FQNNGV in the germline V gene. This CDR3 is 16 amino acids long. V lost 1 base, J lost 3 bases, and 1 base stayed unmatched. This chain's CDR3 is CASSLGTGGYTGELFF. CDR3 sequence (DNA): TGTGCCAGCAGCTTAGGGACAGGGGGCTACACCGGGGAGCTGTTTTTT.

The V call is TRBV19, the J call TRBJ1-2; 11 bases match TRBD1. Germline CDR1 and CDR2: LNHDA and SQIVND (reference sequence). The junction had 15 bases not matched to a gene; V was cut back by 4 bases and J by 8 bases. The CDR3 sequence is 17 residues long. The CDR3: CASSTGTGGYSRGGYTF. In DNA form, the CDR3 reads TGTGCCAGTAGTACCGGGACAGGGGGTTATTCCCGGGGCGGCTACACCTTC.

The chain combines TRBV14 with TRBJ2-7; 14 positions agree with TRBD2. The CDR3 runs 21 residues. Germline CDR1 SGHDN, CDR2 FVKESK. After removal of 4 bases from V and 0 bases from J, the junction contained 17 bases not matched to a gene. As DNA, the CDR3 is TGTGCCAGCAGCCGTGCTATTAAGGGACTAGCGGGGGTCTCGGGCTCCTACGAGCAGTACTTC. Amino acid sequence: CASSRAIKGLAGVSGSYEQYF.

The chain has TRBV12-5 and TRBJ1-2; the D gene is possibly TRBD1 (5 bases). The V gene lost 6 bases and the J gene lost 7 bases, with 12 bases spanning the gap. Germline-derived CDR1 and CDR2 are LGHNT and FRNRAP. CDR3 length: 12 residues. CDR3 DNA: TGTGCTAGTGGGCTCGGGGGAGTTGGCTACACCTTC. It translates to CASGLGGVGYTF.

The J gene is TRBJ2-5, the V gene TRBV30, with TRBD2 identical over 7 bases. J lost 1 base, V lost 6 bases, and 8 bases had no gene match. The CDR3 consists of 14 residues. Germline CDR1 GTSNPN, CDR2 SVGIG (reference sequence). The CDR3 coding sequence is TGTGCCTGCCCCCTTAGCGGGTTCCAAGAGACCCAGTACTTC. Its protein product is CACPLSGFQETQYF.

The chain combines TRBV7-9 with TRBJ2-2, with D tentatively TRBD2 (6 bases). CDR1 is SEHNR, CDR2 FQNEAQ, per germline (reference sequence). The CDR3 spans 14 residues. V lost 10 bases and J 6 bases, leaving 18 bases between the germline ends. The CDR3 DNA sequence: TGTGCCACCTGGCGGGACCAGTCGCCCGGGGAGCTGTTTTTT. Translation gives CATWRDQSPGELFF.

The chain joins TRBV10-2 to TRBJ2-4; D gene uncertain. The CDR3 is 14 residues long. Germline V gene sequence: CDR1 WSHSY, CDR2 SAAADI. V was trimmed by 2 bases and J by 2 bases, leaving 7 bases between them. CDR3 bases: TGCGCCAGCAGTGAGGGGTGGCCCAAAAACATTCAGTACTTC. It is translated as CASSEGWPKNIQYF.